A single sample gave rise to the 27 T cell receptor beta chains below, sequenced in a study of molecular identifiers for immune sequencing clone quantification. TCRdb called the PCR reads again in MiXCR, with one record for every CDR3 protein. This table has roughly 320,000 distinct CDR3 sequences, about 20% appearing once. Sequenced input: naive CD8+ T cells from blood, with Jurkat cell RNA spiked in. Subset here: FACS-sorted CD8+CD4-CCR7+CD45RA+ naive T cells. Receptors originate from a human donor in good health. Some libraries in this study had Jurkat cell RNA spiked in.

In regard to this clonotype: Being one base from a much bigger clone, this may be a read error. Because the CDR3 is missing its conserved closing phenylalanine or tryptophan, this is likely a read error. V is TRBV7-9 and J is TRBJ2-7, with D perhaps matching TRBD1 (6 bases). In germline, CDR1 is SEHNR, CDR2 FQNEAQ (reference sequence). V dropped 5 bases and J dropped 5 bases, with 16 bases sitting between them. The CDR3 consists of 14 residues. This CDR3 reads CASSQGQGMDEQYL. In DNA, the CDR3 is TGTGCCAGCAGCCAGGGCCAGGGGATGGACGAGCAGTACCTC.

A few counts support this clonotype. V and J are TRBV20-1 and TRBJ2-2, with D perhaps TRBD1 (6 bases). This CDR3 is 15 amino acids long. CDR1 is DFQATT and CDR2 is SNEGSKA in the germline V gene (reference sequence). V lost 6 bases to trimming and J lost 2 bases, with 16 bases between them. The CDR3 bases are TGCAGTGCCCCGGACAGTTCTGCAAACACCGGGGAGCTGTTTTTT. Protein product: CSAPDSSANTGELFF.

J is TRBJ2-5 and V is TRBV7-6; D is possibly TRBD1 (5 bases). Germline V lookup: CDR1 SGHVS, CDR2 FNYEAQ. The CDR3 covers 16 residues. Trimming shortened V by 5 bases and J by 2 bases, and 18 bases separated the two germline ends. This chain's CDR3 is CASSQSNSGRQETQYF. For the CDR3, the DNA is TGTGCCAGCAGCCAATCCAATTCAGGGCGTCAAGAGACCCAGTACTTC.

Details on this clonotype: This could be a read error, since a much larger clone is one nucleotide away. This chain joins TRBV20-1 and TRBJ2-7; 7 bases are shared with TRBD1. V gave up 7 bases and J gave up 9 bases; unmatched junction bases: 18. Germline assignment: CDR1 DFQATT and CDR2 SNEGSKA (reference sequence). This CDR3 is built from 14 residues. DNA for the CDR3: TGCAGTGTTCGGAGCAGACAGGGTGGCAACGGGCAGTACTTC. Protein sequence: CSVRSRQGGNGQYF.

The table lists this clonotype with many counts. V and J are TRBV5-4 and TRBJ2-3; no definite D call. V lost 4 bases and J 2 bases, leaving 23 bases between the germline ends. From germline, CDR1 is SGHNT and CDR2 YYREEE (reference sequence). The CDR3 length is 18 residues. The CDR3 spells CASSVDLIAPQDTDTQYF. CDR3 sequence (DNA): TGTGCCAGCAGCGTTGATCTCATCGCCCCACAAGACACAGATACGCAGTATTTT.

The chain links TRBV27 to TRBJ1-1, with unresolved D. Trimming removed 7 bases at V and 5 bases at J, with 11 bases between. Per the germline V gene, CDR1 is MNHEY and CDR2 is SMNVEV (reference sequence). The CDR3 is made up of 12 amino acids. CDR3 DNA: TGTGCCAGCAAAACCCGGGGAACTGAAGCTTTCTTT. Protein product: CASKTRGTEAFF.

There are many counts of this clonotype. This chain uses TRBV5-1 with TRBJ2-5; D is uncertain. V lost 0 bases and J lost 2, with 11 bases in between. The CDR3 spans 15 residues. The germline CDR1 and CDR2 sequences are SGHRS and YFSETQ. The CDR3 loop is CASSLVAWQQETQYF. CDR3 bases: TGCGCCAGCAGCTTGGTGGCGTGGCAGCAAGAGACCCAGTACTTC.

The chain employs TRBV6-1 and TRBJ2-7; 7 bases align to TRBD1. The V gene's germline CDR1 is MNHNS and CDR2 SASEGT. Unmatched junction bases numbered 15, after V lost 8 bases and J lost 5 bases. CDR3 size: 15 residues. CDR3 bases: TGTGCCAGCGGTGCCCCGACAGGGAGCTGGGACGAGCAGTACTTC. Its translation: CASGAPTGSWDEQYF.

The rearrangement uses TRBV15 and TRBJ2-2; tentative D call: TRBD2 (5 bases). Trimming took 5 bases from V and 1 from J, leaving 14 bases between them. Per the germline V gene, CDR1 is LNHNV and CDR2 is YYDKDF (reference sequence). The CDR3 has 16 amino acids. The chain's CDR3 is CATSSRRGWNTGELFF. Here the CDR3 DNA reads TGTGCCACCAGCTCTCGTCGGGGTTGGAACACCGGGGAGCTGTTTTTT.

Many counts were recorded for this clonotype. The rearrangement joins TRBV5-1 to TRBJ2-5; no clear D gene. The V end lost 0 bases, the J end lost 0 bases, and 9 bases lay between the germline ends. This CDR3 spans 15 amino acids. The V gene's germline CDR1 is SGHRS and CDR2 YFSETQ. The CDR3 DNA reads as TGCGCCAGCAGCTTGGCTCAGCCGTACCAAGAGACCCAGTACTTC. Its translation: CASSLAQPYQETQYF.

This clonotype has a count of ten or more. The chain recombines TRBV28 with TRBJ1-5, with D uncertain. Germline V CDR1 and CDR2: MDHEN, SYDVKM. This CDR3 has 17 residues. The V end was cut by 1 base, the J end by 3 bases, with 16 bases between. The CDR3 DNA follows: TGTGCCAGCAGTTTATCGGGGATCAGCTCTTCCAATCAGCCCCAGCATTTT. It specifies CASSLSGISSSNQPQHF.

Ten or more counts support this clonotype. This chain uses TRBV20-1 with TRBJ2-7; 9 bases agree with TRBD2. The trim removed 4 bases at V and 4 bases at J, leaving 11 bases unmatched. Per germline, CDR1 DFQATT and CDR2 SNEGSKA (reference sequence). The CDR3 totals 15 residues. CDR3 nucleotide sequence: TGCAGTGCTACCCATGGGCCGGGACTAGCTTACGAGCAGTACTTC. Translated, it gives CSATHGPGLAYEQYF.

Ten or more counts support this clonotype. V is TRBV7-6 and J is TRBJ2-3; 8 positions match TRBD2. The V gene's germline CDR1 is SGHVS and CDR2 FNYEAQ. This CDR3 contains 16 residues. Unmatched junction bases numbered 9, after V lost 5 bases and J lost 2 bases. The CDR3 spells CASSLLAGGPTDTQYF. The CDR3 DNA is TGTGCCAGCAGCCTGCTTGCGGGGGGCCCCACAGATACGCAGTATTTT. Complete variable domain (other parts from reference TRBV7-6 and TRBJ2-3): GAGVSQSPRYKVTKRGQDVALRCDPISGHVSLYWYRQALGQGPEFLTYFNYEAQQDKSGLPNDRFSAERPEGSISTLTIQRTEQRDSAMYRCASSLLAGGPTDTQYFGPGTRLTVL.

The sample holds many counts of this clonotype. The chain has TRBV27 and TRBJ2-7; D might be TRBD1 (5 bases). The V end was cut by 4 bases, the J end by 3 bases, with 10 bases between. The CDR3 runs to 13 residues. Germline V CDR1 and CDR2: MNHEY, SMNVEV (reference sequence). The CDR3 here is CASSWRQGYEQYF. CDR3 DNA: TGTGCCAGCAGTTGGCGTCAGGGCTACGAGCAGTACTTC.

This clonotype was seen at least ten times. The genes are TRBV6-5 and TRBJ2-5; possibly TRBD1 or TRBD2 for D (5 bases each). Germline V lookup: CDR1 MNHEY, CDR2 SVGAGI. This CDR3 region has 16 residues. The ends were cut back, 8 bases at V and 0 bases at J, with 19 bases in the middle. The CDR3 region has the DNA TGTGCCAGCCACAACCCGGGACGGACAAACCAAGAGACCCAGTACTTC. This encodes CASHNPGRTNQETQYF.

This clonotype was seen once. In this CDR3 the conserved last residue, phenylalanine or tryptophan, is missing, so a read error is likely. The chain has TRBV19 and TRBJ2-7; no firm D call. Germline values: CDR1 LNHDA, CDR2 SQIVND (reference sequence). The CDR3 has 13 amino acids. The CDR3 coding sequence is TGTGCCAGCAGTATTGGTGCGACCTACGAGCAGTACTCC. Amino acids: CASSIGATYEQYS.

This clonotype was seen at least ten times. The rearrangement joins TRBV2 to TRBJ2-7; D unresolved. Germline values: CDR1 SNHLY, CDR2 FYNNEI. V dropped 8 bases and J dropped 2 bases, with 7 bases sitting between them. CDR3 size: 11 residues. The CDR3 loop is CASEVAYEQYF. The CDR3, as DNA: TGTGCCAGCGAAGTCGCCTACGAGCAGTACTTC.

There are many counts of this clonotype. One end of the junction does not line up with germline, which may come from a read error. The V and J genes are TRBV6-5 and TRBJ1-1, with TRBD1 identical over 7 bases. Germline CDR1 is MNHEY and CDR2 is SVGAGI. The CDR3 loop spans 14 amino acids. The chain's CDR3 is CASSLRQGNTEAFF. CDR3 sequence (DNA): TGCGCCAGCAGCCTCCGACAGGGTAACACTGAAGCTTTCTTT.

This clonotype has a handful of counts. This chain joins TRBV7-9 and TRBJ2-2; no clear D gene. Germline values: CDR1 SEHNR, CDR2 FQNEAQ (reference sequence). The CDR3 is 16 amino acids. V was pared by 3 bases and J by 3 bases, with 14 bases between. In DNA form, the CDR3 reads TGTGCCAGCAGCTTCCGAGTGTCCCCGGACACCGGGGAGCTGTTTTTT. Translated: CASSFRVSPDTGELFF.

This clonotype has just a few counts. The J gene is TRBJ2-2, the V gene TRBV20-1; 7 positions agree with TRBD1. The CDR3 runs 18 residues. Germline V lookup: CDR1 DFQATT, CDR2 SNEGSKA (reference sequence). With V trimmed by 0 bases and J by 2 bases, 12 bases remained unmatched. DNA for the CDR3: TGCAGTGCTAGAGACAAACTCCCGAGACAGGGAAACACCGGGGAGCTGTTTTTT. Translated: CSARDKLPRQGNTGELFF.

Many counts were recorded for this clonotype. V usage is TRBV6-2 or TRBV6-3 and J usage is TRBJ2-1; the D gene could be TRBD1 or TRBD2 (5 bases each). The CDR3 runs 15 residues. Per germline, CDR1 MNHEY and CDR2 SVGEGT. V shed 4 bases and J shed 8 bases, with 18 bases lying between them. Here the CDR3 DNA reads TGTGCCAGCAGTTCTACGGGACCGCCAAGGGATGAGCAGTTCTTC. Translated, it gives CASSSTGPPRDEQFF.

The sample holds many counts of this clonotype. The chain recombines TRBV28 with TRBJ1-5; possible D gene TRBD1, 5 bases. Germline CDR1 and CDR2: MDHEN and SYDVKM. The CDR3 spans 15 residues. The V end lost 5 bases, the J end lost 5 bases, and 16 bases lay between the germline ends. The CDR3 loop reads CASSVSGTRDQPQHF. The CDR3 coding sequence is TGTGCCAGCAGTGTCTCCGGGACTCGAGATCAGCCCCAGCATTTT. Using reference TRBV28 and TRBJ1-5 for the parts outside the CDR3, the full variable domain is DVKVTQSSRYLVKRTGEKVFLECVQDMDHENMFWYRQDPGLGLRLIYFSYDVKMKEKGDIPEGYSVSREKKERFSLILESASTNQTSMYLCASSVSGTRDQPQHFGDGTRLSIL.

This clonotype was seen ten or more times. The V call is TRBV6-2 or TRBV6-3, the J call TRBJ1-5; 10 bases align to TRBD1. Per the germline V gene, CDR1 is MNHEY and CDR2 is SVGEGT. The CDR3 has 16 amino acids. V gave up 1 base and J gave up 5 bases; unmatched junction bases: 5. The CDR3 reads CASSYWDRGRYQPQHF. The DNA of the CDR3 is TGTGCCAGCAGTTACTGGGACAGGGGTCGTTATCAGCCCCAGCATTTT.

The rearrangement uses TRBV4-1 and TRBJ2-7; D uncertain. The CDR3 contains 15 residues. Between the trimmed V and J ends, which lost 2 bases and 2 bases, there was a span of 13 bases. Germline CDR1 and CDR2: MGHRA and YSYEKL. The CDR3, as DNA: TGCGCCAGCAGCCAAATTACGGCAGGCCCCTACGAGCAGTACTTC. It codes for CASSQITAGPYEQYF.

Many counts were recorded for this clonotype. The J gene is TRBJ2-5, the V gene TRBV23-1; tentative D call: TRBD1 (6 bases). TRBV23-1 belongs to the ORF category, with a function that is uncertain. V was cut by 1 base and J by 4 bases, with 19 bases left in between. The CDR3 totals 17 residues. Written as DNA, the CDR3 is TGCGCCAGCAGTCAATTGTGGTCCCTTGGCAGGGGAGAGACCCAGTACTTC. Protein: CASSQLWSLGRGETQYF.

The table lists this clonotype with many counts. The chain recombines TRBV7-9 with TRBJ1-5; D gene ambiguous. The V gene lost 5 bases and the J gene lost 0 bases, with 20 bases spanning the gap. CDR3 length equals 18 residues. Germline values: CDR1 SEHNR, CDR2 FQNEAQ (reference sequence). The CDR3 loop is CASSLGTSVPYSNQPQHF. CDR3 sequence (DNA): TGTGCCAGCAGCCTAGGCACGAGCGTACCCTATAGCAATCAGCCCCAGCATTTT.

This clonotype has more than one count but fewer than ten. The chain couples TRBV7-6 to TRBJ2-3; either TRBD1 or TRBD2 may supply D (6 bases each). The V gene's germline CDR1 is SGHVS and CDR2 FNYEAQ. The CDR3 is 15 residues long. V dropped 1 base and J dropped 4 bases, with 12 bases sitting between them. This CDR3 reads CASSLVPGAADTQYF. CDR3 nucleotide sequence: TGTGCCAGCAGCTTAGTACCGGGGGCGGCAGATACGCAGTATTTT.